Included here is one TCR beta chain sequence, with context. Antigen unknown. The CDR3 is 17 amino acids. Germline-derived CDR1 and CDR2 are SEHNR and FQNEAQ (reference sequence). The V gene end was trimmed by 1 base and the J gene end by 4 bases; junction bases not matched to a gene: 12. The sample originates from a study of Ad26.COV2.S vaccination and SARS-CoV-2 variants. Study-wide findings and caveats: Recipients of vaccine and of placebo showed similar breadth of their non-spike TCR repertoires.

Treatment given: around 19 received Ad26.COV2.S at low or high dose, single or two shots; 5 received placebo; per-sample allocation not given. Samples were taken on day 63 after the first vaccine or placebo injection. Wuhan-strain SARS-CoV-2 spike was expressed by the Ad26 vector that made up the vaccine. Produced via immunoSEQ multiplex PCR; TCRdb's table is partial and in-frame only. Among a few hundred thousand clones, about 83% were seen once, and the ten largest hold 2.5% to 3.5%. This specimen consisted of peripheral blood, obtained in a trial of Ad26.COV2.S vaccine versus placebo. This chain uses TRBV7-9 with TRBJ2-5; 7 bases line up with TRBD2. The sequence came from a person between 18 and 60 years old who received the Ad26.COV2.S COVID-19 vaccine or a placebo. The CDR3 DNA sequence: TGTGCCAGCAGCTTAGTACCCCGGACTAGTTATTCAGAGACCCAGTACTTC. Protein sequence: CASSLVPRTSYSETQYF.